The 32 T cell receptor beta chains reported below all come from one sample, sequenced in a study of human T cells and chemical hapten exposure. MiXCR was run by TCRdb on the RACE reads, yielding one entry per CDR3 protein. This table has about 380,000 distinct CDR3 sequences, approximately 4.4% appearing once. Indicated time point: patch test 1, 2 weeks after DPC sensitization. Stated treatment: therapeutic diphenylcyclopropenone sensitization with weekly scalp DPC. Sequencing was performed on whole blood, taken in connection with sensitization to the hapten diphenylcyclopropenone (DPC). The receptor set was obtained from a woman in her forties or fifties with alopecia areata. Some clones in this sample may be carry-over from other donors' samples.

This chain uses TRBV9 with TRBJ2-7; 10 positions match TRBD2. CDR3 length: 19 amino acids. Germline V gene lookup returns CDR1 SGDLS and CDR2 YYNGEE. V shed 3 bases and J 0 bases; nucleotides not matched to a gene: 15. CDR3 nucleotide sequence: TGTGCCAGCAGCGAAGCCCCAAATGGAGCGGGGGGGACCTCCTACGAGCAGTACTTC. This encodes CASSEAPNGAGGTSYEQYF. Drawing the rest from reference TRBV9 and TRBJ2-7, the complete variable domain is DSGVTQTPKHLITATGQRVTLRCSPRSGDLSVYWYQQSLDQGLQFLIQYYNGEERAKGNILERFSAQQFPDLHSELNLSSLELGDSALYFCASSEAPNGAGGTSYEQYFGPGTRLTVT.

There are many counts of this clonotype. The V gene is TRBV6-6, the J gene TRBJ2-3, with 8 bases aligning to TRBD2. V trimming: 0 bases; J trimming: 0 bases; junction bases outside the gene matches: 8. Germline V CDR1 and CDR2: MNHNY, SVGAGI (reference sequence). This CDR3 is built from 18 residues. CDR3 coding DNA: TGTGCCAGCAGTTACTCTTGGCTAGCGGGTGCTAGCACAGATACGCAGTATTTT. This encodes CASSYSWLAGASTDTQYF.

The chain couples TRBV7-8 to TRBJ1-2; 7 nucleotides line up with TRBD1. The junction had 2 bases not matched to a gene; V was cut back by 3 bases and J by 4 bases. There are 13 residues in the CDR3. Germline CDR1 is SGHVS and CDR2 is FQNEAQ. CDR3 nucleotide sequence: TGTGCCAGCAGCTTTGGACAGGTCTATGGCTACACCTTC. Translating it yields CASSFGQVYGYTF.

This clonotype was seen many times. The gene calls are TRBV7-9 and TRBJ2-1; TRBD1 matches 8 bases. Unmatched junction bases numbered 6, after V lost 0 bases and J lost 5 bases. The germline V gene encodes CDR1 SEHNR and CDR2 FQNEAQ (reference sequence). This CDR3 comprises 16 residues. CDR3 loop: CASSLAGQGPHNEQFF. The CDR3 nucleotides read TGTGCCAGCAGCTTAGCAGGACAGGGCCCTCACAATGAGCAGTTCTTC.

This clonotype turned up a few times. This chain joins TRBV10-1 and TRBJ2-3; D perhaps matches TRBD2 (6 bases). The CDR3 has 14 residues. The germline V gene encodes CDR1 WNHNN and CDR2 SYGVQD (reference sequence). Trimming pared 6 bases from V and 4 bases from J, leaving 14 bases between. CDR3 bases: TGCGCCAGCAGCCTTGACGGGAGCGCAGATACGCAGTATTTT. Encoded protein: CASSLDGSADTQYF.

This clonotype was picked up a small number of times. This sequence joins TRBV6-6 and TRBJ2-2, with no clear D. This CDR3 spans 16 amino acids. Trimming cost V 5 bases and J 4 bases, with 17 bases left between them. The germline V gene encodes CDR1 MNHNY and CDR2 SVGAGI (reference sequence). As DNA, the CDR3 is TGTGCCAGCAGTCCCCCTGGACCCTCGGGCACCGGGGAGCTGTTTTTT. This codes for CASSPPGPSGTGELFF.

V usage is TRBV6-5 and J usage is TRBJ1-2; the D is unclear. The CDR3 consists of 15 residues. V lost 3 bases and J lost 6, with 17 bases in between. CDR1 is MNHEY, CDR2 SVGAGI, per germline. CDR3 sequence (DNA): TGTGCCAGCAGTTATCTGCCAGCCAAGCTCCATGGCTACACCTTC. Translating gives CASSYLPAKLHGYTF.

There are many counts of this clonotype. The chain joins TRBV28 to TRBJ2-1; D is undetermined. This CDR3 contains 14 residues. Germline V gene data show CDR1 as MDHEN and CDR2 as SYDVKM. V lost 3 bases and J lost 3, with 9 bases in between. The CDR3 DNA sequence: TGTGCCAGCAGTTTTGAGCAGCTCTACAATGAGCAGTTCTTC. Residues: CASSFEQLYNEQFF.

The table lists this clonotype with many counts. The CDR3 DNA is TGTGCCAGCACCGCCTTACTCACAAATGAGCAGTTCTTC. It codes for CASTALLTNEQFF. The J gene is TRBJ2-1, the V gene TRBV27; D call uncertain. With 7 bases removed from V and 7 bases from J, the gap between germline ends came to 14 bases. CDR1 MNHEY and CDR2 SMNVEV come from the germline V gene (reference sequence). The CDR3 consists of 13 residues.

J is TRBJ2-5 and V is TRBV24-1; TRBD2 matches 8 bases. V shed 7 bases and J 2 bases; nucleotides not matched to a gene: 5. Germline CDR1 and CDR2: KGHDR and SFDVKD. The CDR3 consists of 14 residues. The chain's CDR3 is CATRGPGGQETQYF. The CDR3 nucleotides read TGTGCCACCAGGGGCCCGGGAGGGCAAGAGACCCAGTACTTC.

This clonotype appeared a few times. This chain uses TRBV21-1 with TRBJ1-1; the tabulated D call, TRBD1, remains unverified against the DNA. TRBV21-1 is shown as a pseudogene. This CDR3 has 15 residues. The CDR3 region has the DNA TGTACCCGGGGGCCAGTCCCAGGGAAGAATACTGAAGCTTTCTTT. It codes for CTRGPVPGKNTEAFF.

This clonotype was seen more than once but under ten times. The chain joins TRBV27 to TRBJ1-1, with 7 bases fitting TRBD1. CDR1 is MNHEY and CDR2 is SMNVEV in the germline V gene (reference sequence). V lost 2 bases and J lost 4; bases outside the gene matches: 10. This CDR3 has 16 amino acids. The CDR3 loop is CASSLTSAGGTTEAFF. CDR3 coding DNA: TGTGCCAGCAGTTTAACCTCCGCAGGGGGGACCACTGAAGCTTTCTTT.

This clonotype showed up just a few times. The chain combines TRBV15 with TRBJ1-1, with a tentative D call TRBD1 (6 bases). CDR1 and CDR2 from the germline V gene are LNHNV and YYDKDF (reference sequence). Trimming left V 4 bases short and J 5 bases short, with 14 bases between. The CDR3 contains 14 residues. CDR3 DNA: TGTGCCACCAGCAAAAGCAGGGGAAATACTGAAGCTTTCTTT. Residues: CATSKSRGNTEAFF.

The V gene is TRBV24-1, the J gene TRBJ2-2; 7 bases align to TRBD2. Germline V gives CDR1 KGHDR, CDR2 SFDVKD. The CDR3 runs 20 residues. V gave up 9 bases and J gave up 3 bases; unmatched junction bases: 24. CDR3 loop: CATSGGYRDYLVGDTGELFF. CDR3 DNA: TGTGCCACCTCTGGGGGATACCGGGACTACCTCGTTGGGGACACCGGGGAGCTGTTTTTT.

This clonotype was recorded at least ten times. This sequence joins TRBV6-5 and TRBJ2-7; 8 bases agree with TRBD1. Germline lookup yields CDR1 MNHEY and CDR2 SVGAGI. Losses at the gene ends were 2 bases for V and 2 bases for J; bases not matched to a gene: 2. The CDR3 runs to 14 residues. CDR3 protein: CASSYGTGAYEQYF. The CDR3 DNA sequence: TGTGCCAGCAGTTACGGGACAGGAGCCTACGAGCAGTACTTC.

The chain couples TRBV12-3 or TRBV12-4 to TRBJ1-5; maybe TRBD1 (5 bases). Trimming shortened V by 5 bases and J by 4 bases, and 15 bases separated the two germline ends. CDR3 size: 15 residues. CDR3 bases: TGTGCCAGCAGTCCACCGGGGCGGCGGAATCAGCCCCAGCATTTT. This translates into CASSPPGRRNQPQHF.

CDR3 coding DNA: TGCAGTGCGTCTGGACTAGCGGGAGTAACAGATACGCAGTATTTT. Protein product: CSASGLAGVTDTQYF. The rearrangement uses TRBV20-1 and TRBJ2-3; 13 bases align to TRBD2. Trimming at V came to 6 bases and at J to 3 bases, leaving 6 bases not matched to a gene. From germline, CDR1 is DFQATT and CDR2 SNEGSKA (reference sequence). This CDR3 region has 15 residues.

CDR3 coding DNA: TGTGCCAGCTCCGGGACAGACAATGAGCAGTTCTTC. Amino acids: CASSGTDNEQFF. The chain is built from TRBV18 and TRBJ2-1; TRBD1 agrees at 7 bases. Germline V CDR1 and CDR2: KGHSH, LQKENI. The CDR3 extends over 12 amino acids. J was trimmed by 5 bases and V by 6 bases; bases with no gene match: 1. The full variable domain, rest sourced from reference TRBV18 and TRBJ2-1, is NAGVMQNPRHLVRRRGQEARLRCSPMKGHSHVYWYRQLPEEGLKFMVYLQKENIIDESGMPKERFSAEFPKEGPSILRIQQVVRGDSAAYFCASSGTDNEQFFGPGTRLTVL.

The chain uses TRBV5-1 and TRBJ1-1; D is ambiguous. The CDR3 has 14 amino acids. In germline, CDR1 is SGHRS, CDR2 YFSETQ. The ends were cut back, 4 bases at V and 3 bases at J, with 13 bases in the middle. The CDR3 spells CASSTGRADTEAFF. Here the CDR3 DNA reads TGCGCCAGCAGCACGGGGAGGGCGGACACTGAAGCTTTCTTT.

This clonotype was found many times. V usage is TRBV10-2 and J usage is TRBJ1-2, with 8 positions matching TRBD1. V lost 4 bases to trimming and J lost 3 bases; unmatched junction nucleotides: 4. The CDR3 runs 14 residues. The germline CDR1 and CDR2 sequences are WSHSY and SAAADI. The CDR3 spells CASSATGDDYGYTF. In DNA form, the CDR3 reads TGCGCCAGCAGTGCGACAGGGGACGACTATGGCTACACCTTC.

This clonotype has only a few counts. The V gene is TRBV20-1, the J gene TRBJ2-1, with D unclear. Deletions cut 3 bases from V and 8 bases from J, with 8 bases between. The CDR3 is 11 residues long. CDR1 is DFQATT, CDR2 SNEGSKA, per germline (reference sequence). The CDR3 is CSASSNHEQFF. CDR3 coding DNA: TGCAGTGCTAGTAGTAATCATGAGCAGTTCTTC.

Ten or more counts support this clonotype. The chain combines TRBV3-1 with TRBJ1-3, with a tentative D call TRBD1 (5 bases). Germline lookup yields CDR1 LGHDT and CDR2 YNNKEL (reference sequence). V lost 4 bases, J lost 4 bases, and 14 bases lay in between. The CDR3 totals 15 residues. This CDR3 is CASSPRQIGGNTIYF. As DNA, the CDR3 is TGTGCCAGCAGCCCTAGACAGATCGGAGGAAACACCATATATTTT.

There are many counts of this clonotype. CDR3 protein: CASSRGSGYTEAFF. CDR3 in DNA: TGCGCCAGCAGTCGGGGTTCGGGGTACACTGAAGCTTTCTTT. The chain couples TRBV4-1 to TRBJ1-1; D is ambiguous. There are 14 residues in the CDR3. Deletions cut 6 bases from V and 3 bases from J, with 14 bases between. The germline V gene encodes CDR1 MGHRA and CDR2 YSYEKL.

This clonotype was detected only a few times. V gene TRBV6-5 combines with J gene TRBJ2-3, with 8 bases that match TRBD2. Per the germline V gene, CDR1 is MNHEY and CDR2 is SVGAGI. The CDR3 spans 15 residues. The junction had 3 bases not matched to a gene; V was cut back by 0 bases and J by 4 bases. CDR3: CASSYSGLVADTQYF. The DNA of the CDR3 is TGTGCCAGCAGTTACTCGGGACTAGTGGCAGATACGCAGTATTTT.

This clonotype has ten or more counts. V usage is TRBV6-6 and J usage is TRBJ1-1; D not resolved. Per germline, CDR1 MNHNY and CDR2 SVGAGI (reference sequence). The V end lost 6 bases, the J end lost 1 base, and 12 bases lay between the germline ends. This CDR3 has 14 amino acids. CDR3 nucleotides: TGTGCCAGCAGAACCCCCGGTTCGAACACTGAAGCTTTCTTT. It is translated as CASRTPGSNTEAFF.

This clonotype was picked up many times. The chain is built from TRBV9 and TRBJ1-1; the D is unclear. The CDR3 sequence is 15 residues long. Trimming cost V 1 base and J 2 bases, with 12 bases left between them. In germline, CDR1 is SGDLS, CDR2 YYNGEE. CDR3 amino acids: CASSVSPDYNTEAFF. The CDR3 nucleotides are TGTGCCAGCAGCGTAAGCCCAGATTATAACACTGAAGCTTTCTTT. Complete variable domain (other parts from reference TRBV9 and TRBJ1-1): DSGVTQTPKHLITATGQRVTLRCSPRSGDLSVYWYQQSLDQGLQFLIQYYNGEERAKGNILERFSAQQFPDLHSELNLSSLELGDSALYFCASSVSPDYNTEAFFGQGTRLTVV.

This clonotype was detected many times. The gene calls are TRBV6-5 and TRBJ2-1; D remains ambiguous. Trimming stripped 6 bases from V and 2 bases from J, with 2 bases between. Germline V gene sequence: CDR1 MNHEY, CDR2 SVGAGI. CDR3 length: 11 amino acids. The CDR3 DNA follows: TGTGCCAGCAGAACCTACAATGAGCAGTTCTTC. Encoded protein: CASRTYNEQFF.

This clonotype was seen many times. The chain combines TRBV6-5 with TRBJ2-6; D ambiguous. Germline CDR1 reads MNHEY; CDR2 reads SVGAGI. The V end was cut by 4 bases, the J end by 0 bases, with 4 bases between. The CDR3 totals 14 residues. The CDR3 is CASSWVSGANVLTF. Here the CDR3 DNA reads TGTGCCAGCAGTTGGGTCTCTGGGGCCAACGTCCTGACTTTC.

The gene calls are TRBV7-7 and TRBJ2-3; TRBD1 or TRBD2 may be the D gene (5 bases each). From germline, CDR1 is SSHAT and CDR2 FNYEAQ (reference sequence). The CDR3 spans 14 residues. Trimming took off 5 bases at V and 4 bases at J, with 13 bases between the two ends. The chain's CDR3 is CASSRDPSADTQYF. In DNA form, the CDR3 reads TGTGCCAGCAGCAGGGACCCCTCTGCAGATACGCAGTATTTT.

This clonotype was picked up one time. The V call is TRBV19, the J call TRBJ2-3, with D tentatively TRBD1 or TRBD2 (5 bases each). V was shortened by 6 bases and J by 3 bases, with 13 bases between the two germline ends. CDR1 and CDR2 from the germline V gene are LNHDA and SQIVND (reference sequence). This CDR3 contains 14 residues. The CDR3 DNA follows: TGTGCCAGTAGACAGGACTCCACTACAGATACGCAGTATTTT. It translates to CASRQDSTTDTQYF.

This clonotype was recorded at least ten times. In DNA form, the CDR3 reads TGTGCCAGCAGGGCGACTCACCTTCCCACAGATACGCAGTATTTT. Amino acid sequence: CASRATHLPTDTQYF. The chain links TRBV6-5 to TRBJ2-3; D is unclear. Germline values: CDR1 MNHEY, CDR2 SVGAGI. Trimming pared 6 bases from V and 2 bases from J, leaving 15 bases between. This CDR3 region has 15 residues.

This clonotype was recorded a few times. The rearrangement uses TRBV21-1 and TRBJ2-1; the listed D gene, TRBD1, was not tested against the DNA. TRBV21-1 represents a pseudogene. The CDR3 loop spans 17 amino acids. In DNA form, the CDR3 reads TGTGCCAGCAGACCCCGGGGAGTTTCCGGGTCCAGGAATGAGCAGTTCTTC. This translates into CASRPRGVSGSRNEQFF.